What follows are 20 T cell receptor beta chains derived from one specimen sequenced in a study of PD-1 blockade in classical Hodgkin lymphoma. Assay used: immunoSEQ multiplex PCR; TCRdb lists only in-frame clones, some missing. This sample has just under 45,000 clones, with about 70% found just once. The time point here: cycle 4 day 1 (C4D1), after 6 weeks of nivolumab. The patients all showed relapse after autologous stem cell transplantation, while their brentuximab vedotin exposure varied. The source was peripheral blood mononuclear cells (PBMCs), collected before the fourth cycle of nivolumab. Receptor source: a human donor with classical Hodgkin lymphoma.

The gene calls are TRBV4-3 and TRBJ1-3, with a weak D call TRBD1 (5 bases). Trimming shortened V by 1 base and J by 4 bases, and 5 bases separated the two germline ends. The CDR3 length is 13 residues. In germline, CDR1 is LGHNA, CDR2 YSLEER. The DNA of the CDR3 is TGCGCCAGCAGCCAAGGACAGGGAAACACCATATATTTT. Its protein product is CASSQGQGNTIYF.

This CDR3 is CASSLLTGGTEAFF. The CDR3 nucleotides read TGTGCCAGCTCCCTCTTGACGGGGGGCACTGAAGCTTTCTTT. The chain couples TRBV18 to TRBJ1-1; perhaps TRBD1 as D (5 bases). This CDR3 region has 14 residues. Germline CDR1 is KGHSH and CDR2 is LQKENI. The V gene lost 6 bases and the J gene lost 4 bases, with 15 bases spanning the gap. The complete variable domain, with remaining parts taken from reference TRBV18 and TRBJ1-1, reads NAGVMQNPRHLVRRRGQEARLRCSPMKGHSHVYWYRQLPEEGLKFMVYLQKENIIDESGMPKERFSAEFPKEGPSILRIQQVVRGDSAAYFCASSLLTGGTEAFFGQGTRLTVV.

V and J are TRBV7-2 and TRBJ2-7; TRBD2 is a possible D gene (6 bases). This CDR3 is built from 15 residues. From germline, CDR1 is SGHTA and CDR2 FQGNSA. V gave up 0 bases and J gave up 3 bases, with 12 bases separating them. The CDR3 here is CASSLAPGSFYEQYF. The CDR3 DNA reads as TGTGCCAGCAGCTTAGCGCCCGGGAGCTTCTACGAGCAGTACTTC.

The sample holds a few counts of this clone. The chain has TRBV6-5 and TRBJ1-2; no clear D. Germline CDR1 reads MNHEY; CDR2 reads SVGAGI. The V end lost 2 bases, the J end lost 8 bases, and 15 bases lay between the germline ends. The CDR3 consists of 14 residues. The CDR3 spells CASSYGDIVGGYTF. CDR3 sequence (DNA): TGTGCCAGCAGTTACGGCGACATTGTGGGAGGCTACACCTTC.

The V gene is TRBV29-1, the J gene TRBJ1-6, with D unresolved. This CDR3 has 13 residues. Germline CDR1 reads SQVTM; CDR2 reads ANQGSEA. The V and J ends lost 6 bases and 5 bases respectively, with 11 bases between them. Here the CDR3 reads CSVSLTDNSPLHF. The CDR3 bases are TGCAGCGTCTCCCTGACTGATAATTCACCCCTCCACTTT. Using reference TRBV29-1 and TRBJ1-6 for the parts outside the CDR3, the full variable domain is SAVISQKPSRDICQRGTSLTIQCQVDSQVTMMFWYRQQPGQSLTLIATANQGSEATYESGFVIDKFPISRPNLTFSTLTVSNMSPEDSSIYLCSVSLTDNSPLHFGNGTRLTVT.

This chain uses TRBV30 with TRBJ2-7; D might be TRBD1 (6 bases). The CDR3 spans 20 residues. CDR1 is GTSNPN, CDR2 SVGIG, per germline (reference sequence). Trimming cost V 0 bases and J 5 bases, with 32 bases left between them. In DNA form, the CDR3 reads TGTGCCTGGAGTGTACAGTCAGGGGTAGGACGGTGGGGACCTCGGAACGAGCAGTACTTC. Translation gives CAWSVQSGVGRWGPRNEQYF. Combining the CDR3 with reference TRBV30 and TRBJ2-7 gives the whole variable domain SQTIHQWPATLVQPVGSPLSLECTVEGTSNPNLYWYRQAAGRGLQLLFYSVGIGQISSEVPQNLSASRPQDRQFILSSKKLLLSDSGFYLCAWSVQSGVGRWGPRNEQYFGPGTRLTVT.

This rearrangement joins TRBV15 to TRBJ2-1, with D perhaps matching TRBD1 (6 bases). V was cut by 0 bases and J by 0 bases, with 12 bases left in between. Germline CDR1 LNHNV, CDR2 YYDKDF (reference sequence). This CDR3 comprises 17 residues. The CDR3 sequence: CATSRDDGQSSYNEQFF. The CDR3 DNA reads as TGTGCCACCAGCAGAGATGACGGACAGAGCTCCTACAATGAGCAGTTCTTC.

This clone was picked up one time. J is TRBJ2-7 and V is TRBV5-1; 9 nucleotides align to TRBD1. CDR1 is SGHRS, CDR2 YFSETQ, per germline. The ends lost 4 bases at V and 3 bases at J; junction bases unmatched: 14. This CDR3 is 17 amino acids long. CDR3 protein: CASSGGGTGIEVYEQYF. Written as DNA, the CDR3 is TGCGCCAGCAGCGGAGGGGGGACAGGGATCGAAGTCTACGAGCAGTACTTC. The full variable domain, with the rest looked up from reference TRBV5-1 and TRBJ2-7, is KAGVTQTPRYLIKTRGQQVTLSCSPISGHRSVSWYQQTPGQGLQFLFEYFSETQRNKGNFPGRFSGRQFSNSRSEMNVSTLELGDSALYLCASSGGGTGIEVYEQYFGPGTRLTVT.

This clone was seen just once. The J gene is TRBJ2-7, the V gene TRBV6-1; 7 bases map to TRBD1. The V and J ends lost 7 bases and 1 base, in that order; junction bases with no gene match: 7. Germline V gives CDR1 MNHNS, CDR2 SASEGT. The CDR3 runs to 14 residues. The CDR3 region has the DNA TGTGCCAGCACATATCCGGGACAGTCCTACGAGCAGTACTTC. This codes for CASTYPGQSYEQYF.

J is TRBJ2-2 and V is TRBV6-5; maybe TRBD2 (6 bases). Trimming shortened V by 2 bases and J by 3 bases, and 10 bases separated the two germline ends. There are 15 residues in the CDR3. From germline, CDR1 is MNHEY and CDR2 SVGAGI. CDR3 sequence reads: CASSYSGQYTGELFF. In DNA form, the CDR3 reads TGTGCCAGCAGTTACAGCGGGCAATACACCGGGGAGCTGTTTTTT.

This rearrangement joins TRBV4-1 to TRBJ1-5, with a possible D match to TRBD1 (5 bases). The CDR3 spans 15 residues. Germline assignment: CDR1 MGHRA and CDR2 YSYEKL. V lost 1 base and J 0 bases, leaving 7 bases between the germline ends. The CDR3 is CASSQAQGSNQPQHF. The CDR3 nucleotides are TGCGCCAGCAGCCAAGCCCAGGGTAGCAATCAGCCCCAGCATTTT.

The chain uses TRBV5-1 and TRBJ2-3, with 8 bases matching TRBD2. The CDR3 consists of 18 residues. V trimming: 3 bases; J trimming: 3 bases; junction bases outside the gene matches: 15. Per germline, CDR1 SGHRS and CDR2 YFSETQ. CDR3 nucleotide sequence: TGCGCCAGCAGCTCACGGGGTGGTAGCGGGGAAAGGACAGATACGCAGTATTTT. This translates into CASSSRGGSGERTDTQYF.

The rearrangement links TRBV27 to TRBJ1-6; D ambiguous. Trimming took 10 bases from V and 11 from J, leaving 18 bases between them. CDR1 MNHEY and CDR2 SMNVEV come from the germline V gene (reference sequence). The CDR3 is 13 amino acids. CDR3 in amino acids: CATKTSGVTPLHF. In nucleotides, the CDR3 is TGTGCCACCAAAACTTCCGGGGTTACACCCCTCCACTTT.

This clone was counted once. J is TRBJ2-7 and V is TRBV29-1, with TRBD1 matching over 10 bases. In germline, CDR1 is SQVTM, CDR2 ANQGSEA. V lost 6 bases to trimming and J lost 1 base; unmatched junction nucleotides: 3. The CDR3 is 13 residues long. The chain's CDR3 is CSVRQGASYEQYF. For the CDR3, the DNA is TGCAGCGTACGACAGGGGGCGTCCTACGAGCAGTACTTC.

The genes are TRBV11-1 and TRBJ1-5; TRBD1 aligns across 9 bases. After removal of 4 bases from V and 2 bases from J, the junction contained 6 bases not matched to a gene. Germline V gene sequence: CDR1 SGHAT, CDR2 FQDESV (reference sequence). The CDR3 runs 16 residues. The CDR3 here is CASSYGQGSGNQPQHF. The CDR3 DNA is TGTGCCAGCAGCTACGGACAGGGGAGCGGCAATCAGCCCCAGCATTTT.

This chain uses TRBV28 with TRBJ2-7; D may be TRBD1 or TRBD2 (5 bases each). CDR1 is MDHEN, CDR2 SYDVKM, per germline. With 6 bases removed from V and 1 base from J, the gap between germline ends came to 7 bases. The CDR3 consists of 12 residues. The CDR3 region is CASRGVSYEQYF. CDR3 sequence (DNA): TGTGCCAGCAGGGGGGTTTCCTACGAGCAGTACTTC.

This chain joins TRBV30 and TRBJ1-1; no reliable D call. Trimming stripped 4 bases from V and 8 bases from J, with 17 bases between. The CDR3 has 13 amino acids. Per germline, CDR1 GTSNPN and CDR2 SVGIG (reference sequence). CDR3: CAWNPGGRKEAFF. For the CDR3, the DNA is TGTGCCTGGAACCCTGGTGGTCGGAAAGAAGCTTTCTTT. Supplemented by reference TRBV30 and TRBJ1-1, the full variable domain reads SQTIHQWPATLVQPVGSPLSLECTVEGTSNPNLYWYRQAAGRGLQLLFYSVGIGQISSEVPQNLSASRPQDRQFILSSKKLLLSDSGFYLCAWNPGGRKEAFFGQGTRLTVV.

V gene TRBV29-1 combines with J gene TRBJ1-5; unclear D gene. Germline CDR1 and CDR2: SQVTM and ANQGSEA. The CDR3 runs 14 residues. The V and J ends lost 4 bases and 2 bases respectively, with 12 bases between them. The CDR3 nucleotides read TGCAGCGTTGGGGAGGGTAGCGGCAATCAGCCCCAGCATTTT. Translated, it gives CSVGEGSGNQPQHF.

This clone turned up a few times. The genes are TRBV7-2 and TRBJ2-3, with 7 bases fitting TRBD1. The V segment lost 5 bases and the J segment 4 bases; nucleotides outside the gene matches: 9. The CDR3 consists of 15 residues. Germline V CDR1 and CDR2: SGHTA, FQGNSA. The CDR3 is CASSRRTGWADTQYF. The CDR3 DNA follows: TGTGCCAGCAGCCGAAGGACAGGTTGGGCAGATACGCAGTATTTT.

This clone appeared a few times. The chain couples TRBV7-2 to TRBJ1-5; TRBD1 matches at 8 bases. Germline CDR1 reads SGHTA; CDR2 reads FQGNSA. The V and J ends lost 5 bases and 5 bases, in that order; junction bases with no gene match: 8. The CDR3 is 15 amino acids. This CDR3 is CASSPEGRGHQPQHF. CDR3 DNA: TGTGCCAGCAGCCCAGAGGGCAGGGGGCATCAGCCCCAGCATTTT. Combining the CDR3 with reference TRBV7-2 and TRBJ1-5 gives the whole variable domain GAGVSQSPSNKVTEKGKDVELRCDPISGHTALYWYRQSLGQGLEFLIYFQGNSAPDKSGLPSDRFSAERTGGSVSTLTIQRTQQEDSAVYLCASSPEGRGHQPQHFGDGTRLSIL.